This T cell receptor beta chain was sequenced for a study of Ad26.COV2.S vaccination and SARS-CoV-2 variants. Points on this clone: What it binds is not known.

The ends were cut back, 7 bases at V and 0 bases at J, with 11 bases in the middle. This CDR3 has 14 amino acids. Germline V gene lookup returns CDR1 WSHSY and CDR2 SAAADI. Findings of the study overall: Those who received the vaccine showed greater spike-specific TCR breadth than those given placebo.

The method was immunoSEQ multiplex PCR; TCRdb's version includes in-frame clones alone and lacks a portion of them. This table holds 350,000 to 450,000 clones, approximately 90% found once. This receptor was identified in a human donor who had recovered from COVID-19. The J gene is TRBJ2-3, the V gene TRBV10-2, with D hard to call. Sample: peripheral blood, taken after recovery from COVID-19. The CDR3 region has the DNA TGCGCCAGCACAGACGCCTCTAGCACAGATACGCAGTATTTT. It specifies CASTDASSTDTQYF.